These 28 T cell receptor beta chains were sequenced from one sample in a study of regulatory T cells. No antigen has been assigned to these receptors. Findings of the study overall: Hydrophobic residues at CDR3 positions 6 and 7 were enriched in conventional CD4+ T cells of CD3G-deficient patients.

Amplification used 52 TRBV primers and 13 TRBJ primers. Clones were sequenced by immunoSEQ multiplex PCR, and TCRdb holds only the in-frame ones, with some missing. In the table there are about 35,000 clones, 89% of which are singletons. Sequenced material: conventional CD4+ T cells sorted from blood. The receptors shown here come from a person under 35 with CD3G deficiency.

The chain joins TRBV18 to TRBJ2-5, with a weak D call TRBD2 (5 bases). Trimming stripped 2 bases from V and 5 bases from J, with 15 bases between. This CDR3 contains 15 residues. Germline lookup yields CDR1 KGHSH and CDR2 LQKENI. The CDR3 here is CASSPYSSGVETQYF. The CDR3 bases are TGTGCCAGCTCACCATACAGCTCCGGGGTCGAGACCCAGTACTTC.

This sequence joins TRBV18 and TRBJ2-5; D is ambiguous. The CDR3 is made up of 13 amino acids. Trimming pared 3 bases from V and 1 base from J, leaving 6 bases between. Germline loops: CDR1 KGHSH, CDR2 LQKENI. The CDR3 DNA reads as TGTGCCAGCTCACCTGCCAGCCAAGAGACCCAGTACTTC. It specifies CASSPASQETQYF.

V and J are TRBV13 and TRBJ2-3, with 12 bases identical to TRBD2. With V trimmed by 4 bases and J by 4 bases, 9 bases remained unmatched. Per germline, CDR1 PRHDT and CDR2 FYEKMQ (reference sequence). The CDR3 is made up of 17 amino acids. This CDR3 reads CASSSTSGSRSADTQYF. In DNA form, the CDR3 reads TGTGCCAGCAGCTCGACTAGCGGGAGTCGGTCCGCAGATACGCAGTATTTT.

The chain links TRBV7-9 to TRBJ2-2, with 8 bases that match TRBD1. From germline, CDR1 is SEHNR and CDR2 FQNEAQ (reference sequence). The CDR3 totals 14 residues. Germline trimming cut 4 bases from V and 7 bases from J; bases unmatched to any gene: 5. DNA of the CDR3: TGTGCCAGCAGCTCAGACAGGGGCAGCGGGGAGCTGTTTTTT. Protein: CASSSDRGSGELFF.

This clone was seen a single time. The V gene is TRBV7-6, the J gene TRBJ2-1, with no clear D. The germline gives CDR1 SGHVS, CDR2 FNYEAQ. V shed 1 base and J shed 13 bases, with 14 bases lying between them. This CDR3 has 13 amino acids. The CDR3 region is CASSLGRDSFQFF. The CDR3 DNA follows: TGTGCCAGCAGCTTAGGGAGAGACTCCTTCCAGTTCTTC.

This clone has just a few counts. The chain joins TRBV4-1 to TRBJ1-2, with 9 positions matching TRBD1. From germline, CDR1 is MGHRA and CDR2 YSYEKL. This CDR3 is built from 14 residues. V lost 6 bases and J lost 4; bases outside the gene matches: 6. The chain's CDR3 is CASRYRGRCYGYTF. CDR3 sequence (DNA): TGCGCCAGCAGGTACAGGGGGCGCTGCTATGGCTACACCTTC.

The chain is built from TRBV5-6 and TRBJ1-5; 7 bases fit TRBD1. CDR3 length: 14 amino acids. J was trimmed by 4 bases and V by 4 bases; bases with no gene match: 5. Looked up from germline, CDR1 is SGHDT and CDR2 is YYEEEE. CDR3 DNA: TGTGCCAGCAGCCCGGGGACAGTTAATCAGCCCCAGCATTTT. Encoded protein: CASSPGTVNQPQHF.

V usage is TRBV6-6 and J usage is TRBJ2-5, with D maybe TRBD2 (6 bases). The CDR3 runs 14 residues. Looked up from germline, CDR1 is MNHNY and CDR2 is SVGAGI (reference sequence). Trimming cost V 4 bases and J 4 bases, with 13 bases left between them. CDR3 sequence: CASSSPAEGETQYF. CDR3 DNA sequence: TGTGCCAGCAGTTCTCCCGCGGAGGGAGAGACCCAGTACTTC.

This clone was detected once. The chain couples TRBV10-3 to TRBJ2-7; weak D call: TRBD1 (6 bases). Trimming shortened V by 6 bases and J by 3 bases, and 12 bases separated the two germline ends. This CDR3 has 13 residues. Germline CDR1 and CDR2: ENHRY and SYGVKD. The CDR3 DNA follows: TGTGCCATCAGCTTACAGGGTTTCTACGAGCAGTACTTC. It yields the protein CAISLQGFYEQYF.

The chain recombines TRBV10-2 with TRBJ2-2; the match to TRBD1 covers 8 bases. V was pared by 5 bases and J by 2 bases, with 10 bases of the junction left unmatched. The length of the CDR3 is 17 residues. Germline V gives CDR1 WSHSY, CDR2 SAAADI. CDR3 coding DNA: TGCGCCAGCAGTTTTCGTCAGGGGGCGACCAACACCGGGGAGCTGTTTTTT. It translates to CASSFRQGATNTGELFF.

This chain connects TRBV4-1 to TRBJ2-3; 8 bases align to TRBD2. Germline V gene lookup returns CDR1 MGHRA and CDR2 YSYEKL. This CDR3 has 17 amino acids. V gave up 2 bases and J gave up 2 bases; unmatched junction bases: 9. The CDR3 loop is CASSQPPGGDDTDTQYF. CDR3 DNA sequence: TGCGCCAGCAGCCAACCCCCGGGAGGGGACGACACAGATACGCAGTATTTT.

The chain recombines TRBV6-1 with TRBJ2-3; TRBD1 matches at 9 bases. The germline CDR1 and CDR2 sequences are MNHNS and SASEGT. The J segment lost 3 bases and the V segment lost 4 bases, leaving 8 bases of the junction unmatched. This CDR3 has 16 amino acids. The CDR3 nucleotides read TGTGCCAGCAGTGGAGCCCACAGGGGGCGGACAGATACGCAGTATTTT. Translating it yields CASSGAHRGRTDTQYF.

The chain uses TRBV28 and TRBJ1-4, with D perhaps matching TRBD1 (5 bases). Per germline, CDR1 MDHEN and CDR2 SYDVKM. This CDR3 region has 12 residues. Trimming pared 5 bases from V and 11 bases from J, leaving 12 bases between. CDR3: CASSPPGGKLFF. The CDR3 DNA reads as TGTGCCAGCAGTCCACCCGGGGGGAAACTGTTTTTT. The full variable domain, its missing parts supplied by reference TRBV28 and TRBJ1-4, is DVKVTQSSRYLVKRTGEKVFLECVQDMDHENMFWYRQDPGLGLRLIYFSYDVKMKEKGDIPEGYSVSREKKERFSLILESASTNQTSMYLCASSPPGGKLFFGSGTQLSVL.

The V and J genes are TRBV28 and TRBJ2-6, with D possibly matching TRBD1 (6 bases). The germline V gene has CDR1 MDHEN and CDR2 SYDVKM. Trimming took off 6 bases at V and 1 base at J, with 13 bases between the two ends. This CDR3 region has 16 residues. CDR3 DNA sequence: TGTGCCAGCAGCAAGGGGACAATTTCTGGGGCCAACGTCCTGACTTTC. It is translated as CASSKGTISGANVLTF.

The V call is TRBV20-1, the J call TRBJ2-1, with D maybe TRBD1 (5 bases). CDR1 and CDR2 from the germline V gene are DFQATT and SNEGSKA (reference sequence). Trimming took 3 bases from V and 8 from J, leaving 8 bases between them. The CDR3 has 11 residues. The CDR3 DNA reads TGCAGTGCTAGTGGCAGGGATGAGCAGTTCTTC. This sequence encodes CSASGRDEQFF.

The CDR3 region is CASTPHMGGYEQYF. The DNA of the CDR3 is TGTGCCAGCACCCCACACATGGGGGGTTACGAGCAGTACTTC. The genes are TRBV28 and TRBJ2-7, with D possibly being TRBD2 (6 bases). From germline, CDR1 is MDHEN and CDR2 SYDVKM. The CDR3 is made up of 14 amino acids. V lost 7 bases and J 4 bases, leaving 17 bases between the germline ends.

The chain is built from TRBV30 and TRBJ2-5; 12 positions match TRBD1. The CDR3 runs 14 residues. Germline CDR1 is GTSNPN and CDR2 is SVGIG (reference sequence). CDR3 bases: TGTGCGGCCGGGACAGGGGGCAGGAGAGAGACCCAGTACTTC. It translates to CAAGTGGRRETQYF.

In the case of this clone: Compared with germline, one end of the junction differs, possibly owing to a read error. The CDR3 bases are TGCGCCAGCAGCTTTGGAGGGATTGGGGACAGATTTAACTTC. Amino acid sequence: CASSFGGIGDRFNF. The chain joins TRBV5-1 to TRBJ2-7, with a weak D call TRBD1 (7 bases). Per germline, CDR1 SGHRS and CDR2 YFSETQ. The CDR3 extends over 14 amino acids.

This rearrangement joins TRBV5-1 to TRBJ1-1, with D possibly being TRBD1 (6 bases). This CDR3 comprises 13 residues. V was trimmed by 2 bases and J by 3 bases, leaving 8 bases between them. Germline V lookup: CDR1 SGHRS, CDR2 YFSETQ. The CDR3, as DNA: TGCGCCAGCAGCTTAGGGGGGGACACTGAAGCTTTCTTT. Amino acid sequence: CASSLGGDTEAFF.

The chain employs TRBV28 and TRBJ1-4, with TRBD1 as a possible D gene (5 bases). V was pared by 4 bases and J by 7 bases, with 13 bases between. Germline values: CDR1 MDHEN, CDR2 SYDVKM. This CDR3 comprises 14 residues. The chain's CDR3 is CASSSGTAREKLFF. The CDR3 region has the DNA TGTGCCAGCAGTTCCGGGACGGCTCGTGAAAAACTGTTTTTT.

This sequence joins TRBV10-3 and TRBJ2-7; 8 bases line up with TRBD1. Looked up from germline, CDR1 is ENHRY and CDR2 is SYGVKD. This CDR3 region has 13 residues. The ends lost 10 bases at V and 1 base at J; junction bases unmatched: 6. The chain's CDR3 is CATQGQGSYEQYF. CDR3 coding DNA: TGTGCCACCCAAGGACAGGGATCCTACGAGCAGTACTTC.

This clone was observed a few times. The chain combines TRBV7-9 with TRBJ2-7, with D perhaps TRBD1 (5 bases). Trimming stripped 6 bases from V and 2 bases from J, with 14 bases between. From germline, CDR1 is SEHNR and CDR2 FQNEAQ (reference sequence). The CDR3 is 14 amino acids. CDR3 region: CASSSSGSPYEQYF. The CDR3 bases are TGTGCCAGCAGTTCGTCAGGGTCCCCCTACGAGCAGTACTTC.

The genes are TRBV28 and TRBJ1-2, with D unclear. The V and J ends lost 8 bases and 2 bases respectively, with 6 bases between them. Germline CDR1 MDHEN, CDR2 SYDVKM. CDR3 length equals 11 residues. CDR3 nucleotide sequence: TGTGCCAGCTCATCGAACTATGGCTACACCTTC. Its protein product is CASSSNYGYTF.

The V call is TRBV7-2, the J call TRBJ2-7, with D possibly being TRBD2 (6 bases). This CDR3 comprises 14 residues. The V gene's germline CDR1 is SGHTA and CDR2 FQGNSA. V gave up 0 bases and J gave up 6 bases, with 12 bases separating them. For the CDR3, the DNA is TGTGCCAGCAGCTTAGCGCTTGGGGGAGGCGAGCAGTACTTC. Translation gives CASSLALGGGEQYF.

This chain connects TRBV28 to TRBJ1-1, with no clear D. V was cut by 2 bases and J by 2 bases, with 6 bases left in between. This CDR3 spans 13 amino acids. The V gene's germline CDR1 is MDHEN and CDR2 SYDVKM. DNA of the CDR3: TGTGCCAGCAGTTTAAGTCCAAACACTGAAGCTTTCTTT. Encoded protein: CASSLSPNTEAFF. Using reference TRBV28 and TRBJ1-1 for the parts outside the CDR3, the full variable domain is DVKVTQSSRYLVKRTGEKVFLECVQDMDHENMFWYRQDPGLGLRLIYFSYDVKMKEKGDIPEGYSVSREKKERFSLILESASTNQTSMYLCASSLSPNTEAFFGQGTRLTVV.

The rearrangement joins TRBV10-3 to TRBJ1-2; D unresolved. V was clipped by 3 bases and J by 8 bases, with 13 bases between them. Germline-derived CDR1 and CDR2 are ENHRY and SYGVKD. This CDR3 has 13 amino acids. The CDR3 DNA is TGTGCCATCAGTGACTTCGCCCAGAGAGGCTACACCTTC. Amino acid sequence: CAISDFAQRGYTF.

V usage is TRBV28 and J usage is TRBJ2-7, with 12 bases matching TRBD2. The CDR3 spans 17 residues. The V gene end was trimmed by 5 bases and the J gene end by 3 bases; junction bases not matched to a gene: 11. Germline CDR1 reads MDHEN; CDR2 reads SYDVKM. The CDR3 region is CASSPYTSGRIHYEQYF. In nucleotides, the CDR3 is TGTGCCAGCAGTCCCTATACTAGCGGGAGGATCCACTACGAGCAGTACTTC. Combining the CDR3 with reference TRBV28 and TRBJ2-7 gives the whole variable domain DVKVTQSSRYLVKRTGEKVFLECVQDMDHENMFWYRQDPGLGLRLIYFSYDVKMKEKGDIPEGYSVSREKKERFSLILESASTNQTSMYLCASSPYTSGRIHYEQYFGPGTRLTVT.

CDR3 coding DNA: TGTGCTAGTGGTACCCATAGACAGGGTCTCACCGGGGAGCTGTTTTTT. Translated: CASGTHRQGLTGELFF. This chain connects TRBV12-5 to TRBJ2-2, with 7 bases lining up with TRBD1. Germline trimming cut 5 bases from V and 4 bases from J; bases unmatched to any gene: 10. The CDR3 has 16 residues. Germline loops: CDR1 LGHNT, CDR2 FRNRAP.